This TCR beta chain was captured in a study of blood T cells in healthy people across ages. Broader study findings: Possibly, changes in expanded clonotypes were confounded because donor CMV status was unknown. Compared with aged donors, long-lived donors showed fewer expanded clones, suggesting selection.

For this clonotype: Its antigen is still unknown.

Each sample used at least 6.5 million PBMCs. Using a J-beta primer mix together with a sample-barcoded 5' primer, a second PCR was run for roughly 6 to 12 cycles. Every sample gave at least 2.5 million paired-end reads containing CDR3. TCRdb re-called the 5' RACE reads through MiXCR, storing one row per CDR3 protein. This sample has roughly 2 million distinct CDR3 sequences; roughly 52% occur once, and the top ten carry 2.1%. V shed 2 bases, J shed 8 bases, and the junction held 8 bases outside the gene matches. In germline, CDR1 is MNHEY, CDR2 SVGEGT. The CDR3 consists of 15 residues. The rearrangement uses TRBV6-2 or TRBV6-3 and TRBJ2-1, with 8 bases fitting TRBD1. Sequencing was done on a sample of blood. The clonotype was recovered from a woman between 40 and 55 years old in good health. DNA for the CDR3: TGTGCCAGCAGTTACGCGGGACAGGTGAGGGATGAGCAGTTCTTC. Protein: CASSYAGQVRDEQFF.